This TCR beta chain is drawn from a study of cytomegalovirus exposure and HLA in healthy donors. Notes on the study in general: Versus the approximately 700-donor mean, an Asian-associated ancestry cluster reportedly showed fewer N-insertions in a later analysis.

Germline V CDR1 and CDR2: MNHEY, SVGAGI. V was shortened by 6 bases and J by 5 bases, with 8 bases between the two germline ends. There are 11 residues in the CDR3. Comments on this clone: Its target is unknown.

PCR primers comprised 60 Vbeta and 13 Jbeta primers. Here immunoSEQ multiplex PCR was the method, and the copy in TCRdb shows in-frame clones only, minus some. The table shows tens of thousands of clones, with roughly 80% occurring only once. The gene calls are TRBV6-5 and TRBJ2-7, with a tentative D call TRBD1 (6 bases). Material: PBMCs. This TCR derives from a girl aged 2 to 10 in good health and CMV-seropositive. The chain's CDR3 is CASSQGNEQYF. The CDR3 DNA reads TGTGCCAGCAGCCAGGGGAACGAGCAGTACTTC.